A single sample is the source of the 5 T cell receptor beta chains below, sequenced in a study of OX40 agonist ivuxolimab in advanced cancers. The table came from immunoSEQ multiplex PCR; TCRdb's copy has only in-frame clones and leaves some out. The sample has 60,000 to 65,000 clones, 85% to 90% seen once; the top ten hold under 14%. The sample in question was CD4+ or CD8+ T cells sorted from blood, obtained in a trial of the OX40 agonist ivuxolimab. The receptors here all came from an adult with an advanced solid tumor such as melanoma, head and neck, liver or kidney cancer.

This CDR3 is CASSPPGVRNTIYF. The CDR3 DNA reads as TGTGCCAGCAGCCCGCCAGGGGTTCGAAACACCATATATTTT. This chain connects TRBV7-9 to TRBJ1-3; perhaps TRBD1 as D (6 bases). Per germline, CDR1 SEHNR and CDR2 FQNEAQ (reference sequence). This CDR3 is built from 14 residues. Trimming took 5 bases from V and 5 from J, leaving 13 bases between them. The full variable domain, completed using reference TRBV7-9 and TRBJ1-3, is DTGVSQNPRHKITKRGQNVTFRCDPISEHNRLYWYRQTLGQGPEFLTYFQNEAQLEKSRLLSDRFSAERPKGSFSTLEIQRTEQGDSAMYLCASSPPGVRNTIYFGEGSWLTVV.

This chain links TRBV28 with TRBJ1-5; D gene unclear. The V gene's germline CDR1 is MDHEN and CDR2 SYDVKM. The length of the CDR3 is 15 residues. V shed 5 bases and J shed 4 bases, with 15 bases lying between them. The CDR3 loop reads CASSGRSGRNQPQHF. Written as DNA, the CDR3 is TGTGCCAGCAGTGGACGGTCCGGGCGGAATCAGCCCCAGCATTTT.

V gene TRBV5-6 combines with J gene TRBJ2-2, with 9 bases that match TRBD1. Germline V CDR1 and CDR2: SGHDT, YYEEEE. V lost 4 bases to trimming and J lost 5 bases; unmatched junction nucleotides: 9. The CDR3 has 16 residues. In DNA form, the CDR3 reads TGTGCCAGCAGCCCTCAACAGGGGGCTAGGACCGGGGAGCTGTTTTTT. Amino acid sequence: CASSPQQGARTGELFF.

The V call is TRBV5-1, the J call TRBJ2-1; TRBD1 is a possible D gene (5 bases). Germline V gene data show CDR1 as SGHRS and CDR2 as YFSETQ. V was shortened by 1 base and J by 7 bases, with 15 bases between the two germline ends. There are 15 residues in the CDR3. The CDR3 bases are TGCGCCAGCAGCTTGTGGCTGGGCCAGGGAAATGAGCAGTTCTTC. It specifies CASSLWLGQGNEQFF.

This clone was observed a handful of times. The chain couples TRBV2 to TRBJ1-4, with a weak D call TRBD1 (5 bases). Trimming pared 4 bases from V and 5 bases from J, leaving 23 bases between. This CDR3 is built from 18 residues. Germline values: CDR1 SNHLY, CDR2 FYNNEI. CDR3 protein: CASSGDRGLLHINEKLFF. As DNA, the CDR3 is TGTGCCAGCAGTGGGGACCGGGGCTTACTCCACATAAATGAAAAACTGTTTTTT.